This entry is about one T cell receptor beta chain. The antigen remains undetermined. Sequencing of TCR beta was carried out in blood CD8+ and CD4+ T cells. While CD8+ and CD4+ T cells were isolated negatively, TEMRA cells were enriched by FACS. This sample was taken from a study of CD8 T cells in Susac syndrome. Study-level points and caveats: As acknowledged by the study, its TCR sequencing and HLA analysis included a relatively small number of individuals.

Reverse transcription of roughly 0.45 to 1 ug RNA was carried out with random hexamers. The method of amplification for TCR beta CDR3 was immunoSEQ multiplex PCR, covering 54 Vbeta and 13 Jbeta. TCRdb called the immunoSEQ multiplex PCR reads again in MiXCR, with one record for every CDR3 protein. The sample consists of under 150,000 distinct CDR3 sequences, around 91% of them appearing once. Germline V gene lookup returns CDR1 SGHRS and CDR2 YFSETQ. The CDR3 is 17 residues long. Unmatched junction bases numbered 18, after V lost 7 bases and J lost 5 bases. The sequenced sample consisted of CD8+ T cells from PBMCs. The receptor was derived from a human donor with multiple sclerosis. V usage is TRBV5-1 and J usage is TRBJ2-5, with 9 positions matching TRBD2. CDR3 residues: CASESGLADIPWETQYF. The CDR3 DNA reads as TGCGCCAGCGAGTCGGGACTAGCAGATATACCATGGGAGACCCAGTACTTC.